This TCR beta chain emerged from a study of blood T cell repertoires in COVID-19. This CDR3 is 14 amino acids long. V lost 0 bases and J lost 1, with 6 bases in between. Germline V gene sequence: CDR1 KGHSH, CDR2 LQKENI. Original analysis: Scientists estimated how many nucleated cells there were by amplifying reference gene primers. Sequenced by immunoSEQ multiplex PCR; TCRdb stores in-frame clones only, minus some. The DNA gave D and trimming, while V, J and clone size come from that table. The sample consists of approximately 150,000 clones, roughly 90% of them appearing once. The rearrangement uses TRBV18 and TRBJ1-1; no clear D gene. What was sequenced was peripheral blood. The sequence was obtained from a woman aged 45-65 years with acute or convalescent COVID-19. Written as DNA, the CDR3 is TGTGCCAGCTCACCACCGGCCGCGAACACTGAAGCTTTCTTT. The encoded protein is CASSPPAANTEAFF.